The T cell receptor beta chain described here comes from a study of cytomegalovirus exposure and HLA in healthy donors. Overall study context: Out of 300 to 500 genotyped donors, roughly 83% belonged to the Caucasian-associated ancestry cluster. General study results and limits: Researchers counted 164 TCR beta chains as cytomegalovirus-associated. Later, an analysis found that common viral pathogens appeared to be linked with several of the most significant clusters. An observed cluster of highly shared sequence variants was recorded as a likely sequencing artifact.

The study ran its PCR with 60 Vbeta and 13 Jbeta primers. This table comes from immunoSEQ multiplex PCR, and its TCRdb copy is limited to in-frame clones, with some not included. The top ten hold 4.2% of the sample, which has 100,000 to 150,000 clones, approximately 80% seen once. On this clone itself: Its specificity is not known.

The clonotype was recovered from a male donor in good health and CMV-seropositive. The sample taken for sequencing was PBMCs.

The CDR3 protein is CASGMDRGKTDTQYF. CDR3 nucleotides: TGTGCTAGTGGGATGGACAGGGGGAAAACAGATACGCAGTATTTT. V usage is TRBV12-5 and J usage is TRBJ2-3; 10 nucleotides align to TRBD1. Trimming removed 6 bases from V and 3 bases from J; junction bases left unmatched: 6. From germline, CDR1 is LGHNT and CDR2 FRNRAP. This CDR3 region has 15 residues.